This T cell receptor (beta chain) was found in a study of cytomegalovirus exposure and HLA in healthy donors. CDR1 and CDR2 from the germline V gene are ENHRY and SYGVKD. This CDR3 is 15 amino acids long. J was trimmed by 12 bases and V by 10 bases; bases with no gene match: 20. Primers included in the PCR were 60 Vbeta and 13 Jbeta primers. TCRdb keeps only in-frame clones here, not all; method: immunoSEQ multiplex PCR. The table records about 200,000 clones, 79% of them present only once. The source of this sequence is a girl aged 10 to 17 in good health and CMV-seropositive. Material: PBMCs. This chain connects TRBV10-3 to TRBJ1-4; 7 bases line up with TRBD1. CDR3 sequence: CATRDSGHEWGQLFF. Written as DNA, the CDR3 is TGTGCCACCCGGGACAGCGGGCACGAATGGGGACAACTGTTTTTT.